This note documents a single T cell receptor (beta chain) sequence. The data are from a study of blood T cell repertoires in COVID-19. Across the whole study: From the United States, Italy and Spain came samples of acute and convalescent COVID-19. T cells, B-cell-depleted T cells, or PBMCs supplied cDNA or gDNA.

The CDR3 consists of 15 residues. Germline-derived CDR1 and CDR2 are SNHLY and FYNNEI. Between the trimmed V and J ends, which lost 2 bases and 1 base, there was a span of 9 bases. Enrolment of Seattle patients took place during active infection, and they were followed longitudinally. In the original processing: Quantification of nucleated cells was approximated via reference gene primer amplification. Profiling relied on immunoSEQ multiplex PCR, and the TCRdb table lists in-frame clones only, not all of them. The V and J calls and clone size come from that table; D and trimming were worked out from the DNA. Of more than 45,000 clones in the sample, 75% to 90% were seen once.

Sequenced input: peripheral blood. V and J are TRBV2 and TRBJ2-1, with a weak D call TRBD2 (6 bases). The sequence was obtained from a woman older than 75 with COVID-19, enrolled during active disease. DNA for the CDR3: TGTGCCAGCAGTGAACCTCGGGGGTCCTACAATGAGCAGTTCTTC. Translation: CASSEPRGSYNEQFF.